This paragraph covers one T cell receptor beta chain sequence. Its antigen is unknown. Per the germline V gene, CDR1 is MNHEY and CDR2 is SMNVEV (reference sequence). This CDR3 has 15 residues. V was pared by 5 bases and J by 9 bases, with 9 bases of the junction left unmatched. These data originate in a study of CD8+ T cells in alopecia areata. In the study overall: Twice a day, 5 to 10 mg of oral tofacitinib was administered to treated patients. Patients took tofacitinib for 6 to 18 months, followed by 6 drug-free months. General observations from the study: Clonality exceeded that of normal scalp in lesional scalp, most notably in alopecia totalis/universalis.

RNA, once extracted, was reverse transcribed into cDNA for use as the sequencing template. The assay was immunoSEQ multiplex PCR, and TCRdb's table has in-frame clones only and misses some. The sample carries 150,000 or so clones, over 80% recorded once. Researchers took lesional scalp punch biopsies and peripheral blood from people who were alopecia areata patients. V gene TRBV27 combines with J gene TRBJ2-1; the match to TRBD1 covers 11 bases. Sample: CD8+ T cells sorted from blood, taken at week 0. The TCR sequence derives from a human donor with alopecia areata. The CDR3, as DNA: TGTGCCAGCAGTGCGGACAGGGGGCATCGAGGTGAGCAGTTCTTC. This encodes CASSADRGHRGEQFF.